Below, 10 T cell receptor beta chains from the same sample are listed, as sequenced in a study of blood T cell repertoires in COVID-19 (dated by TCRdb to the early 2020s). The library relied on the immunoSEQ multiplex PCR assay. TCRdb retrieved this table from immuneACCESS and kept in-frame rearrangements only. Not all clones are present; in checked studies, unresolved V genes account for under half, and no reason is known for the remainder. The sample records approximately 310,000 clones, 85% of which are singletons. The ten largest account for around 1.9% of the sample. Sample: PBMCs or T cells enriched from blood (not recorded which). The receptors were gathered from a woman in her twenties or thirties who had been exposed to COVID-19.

Here the CDR3 reads CASSEEVTANYGYTF. The CDR3 DNA reads as TGTGCCAGCAGTGAGGAGGTAACCGCTAACTATGGCTACACCTTC. J is TRBJ1-2 and V is TRBV2; no firm D call. Trimming took 3 bases from V and 0 from J, leaving 11 bases between them. The CDR3 has 15 amino acids. Germline CDR1 reads SNHLY; CDR2 reads FYNNEI.

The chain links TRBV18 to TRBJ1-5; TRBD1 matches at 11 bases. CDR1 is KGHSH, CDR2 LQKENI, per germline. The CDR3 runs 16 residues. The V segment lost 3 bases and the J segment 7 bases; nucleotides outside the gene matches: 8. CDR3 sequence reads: CASSPGTGGREQPQHF. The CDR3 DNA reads TGTGCCAGCTCACCTGGGACAGGGGGAAGAGAACAGCCCCAGCATTTT.

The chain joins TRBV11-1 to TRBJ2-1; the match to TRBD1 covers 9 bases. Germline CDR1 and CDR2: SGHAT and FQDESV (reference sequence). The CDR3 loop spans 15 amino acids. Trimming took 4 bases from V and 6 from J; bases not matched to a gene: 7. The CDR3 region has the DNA TGTGCCAGCAGCTGGGGACAGGGTTGGGTCAATGAGCAGTTCTTC. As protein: CASSWGQGWVNEQFF.

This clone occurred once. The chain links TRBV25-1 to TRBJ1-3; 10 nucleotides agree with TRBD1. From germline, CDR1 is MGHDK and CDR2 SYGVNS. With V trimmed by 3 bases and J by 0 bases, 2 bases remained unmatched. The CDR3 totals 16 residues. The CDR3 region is CASSERQGASGNTIYF. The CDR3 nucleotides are TGTGCCAGCAGTGAGAGACAGGGGGCCTCTGGAAACACCATATATTTT.

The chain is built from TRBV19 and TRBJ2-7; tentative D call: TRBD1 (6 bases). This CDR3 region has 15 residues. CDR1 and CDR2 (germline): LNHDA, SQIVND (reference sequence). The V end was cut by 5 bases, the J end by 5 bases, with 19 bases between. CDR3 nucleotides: TGTGCCAGTAGTCGTGGCCGGACAGCACCCCACGAGCAGTACTTC. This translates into CASSRGRTAPHEQYF.

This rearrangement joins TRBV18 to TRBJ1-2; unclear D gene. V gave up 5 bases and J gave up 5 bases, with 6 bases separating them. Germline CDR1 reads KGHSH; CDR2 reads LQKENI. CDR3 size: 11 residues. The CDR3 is CASSGEYGYTF. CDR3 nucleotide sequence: TGTGCCAGCTCAGGAGAGTATGGCTACACCTTC. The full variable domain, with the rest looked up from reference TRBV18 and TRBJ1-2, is NAGVMQNPRHLVRRRGQEARLRCSPMKGHSHVYWYRQLPEEGLKFMVYLQKENIIDESGMPKERFSAEFPKEGPSILRIQQVVRGDSAAYFCASSGEYGYTFGSGTRLTVV.

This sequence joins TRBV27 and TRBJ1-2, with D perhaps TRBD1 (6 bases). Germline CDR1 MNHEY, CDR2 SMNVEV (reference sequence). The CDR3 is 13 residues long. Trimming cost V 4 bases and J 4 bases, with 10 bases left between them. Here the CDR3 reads CASSSQGAYGYTF. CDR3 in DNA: TGTGCCAGCAGTTCACAGGGCGCCTATGGCTACACCTTC.

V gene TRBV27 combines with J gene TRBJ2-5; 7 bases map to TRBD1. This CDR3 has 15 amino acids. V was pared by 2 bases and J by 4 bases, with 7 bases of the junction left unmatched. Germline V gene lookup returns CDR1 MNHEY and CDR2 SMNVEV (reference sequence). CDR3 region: CASSLHDRVPETQYF. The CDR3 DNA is TGTGCCAGCAGTTTACATGACAGGGTACCAGAGACCCAGTACTTC.

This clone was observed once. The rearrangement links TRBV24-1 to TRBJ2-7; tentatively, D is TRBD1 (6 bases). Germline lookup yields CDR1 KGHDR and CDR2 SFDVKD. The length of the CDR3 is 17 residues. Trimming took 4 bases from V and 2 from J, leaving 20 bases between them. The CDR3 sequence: CATSEGADTGTTYEQYF. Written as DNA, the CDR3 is TGTGCCACCAGTGAGGGCGCAGACACCGGGACAACCTACGAGCAGTACTTC.

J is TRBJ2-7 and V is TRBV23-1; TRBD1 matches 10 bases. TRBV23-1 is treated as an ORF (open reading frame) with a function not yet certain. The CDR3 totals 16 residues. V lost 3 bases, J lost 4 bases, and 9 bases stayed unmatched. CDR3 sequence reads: CASSQPDRGLLYEQYF. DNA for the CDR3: TGCGCCAGCAGTCAGCCCGACAGGGGGCTCTTGTACGAGCAGTACTTC.